This T cell receptor beta chain was observed in a study of shared clonotypes between healthy human individuals. Trimming took off 3 bases at V and 1 base at J, with 16 bases between the two ends. Germline loops: CDR1 SGHRS, CDR2 YFSETQ. CDR3 size: 16 residues. Comment on this clone: What it binds is not known.

The deep-level immunoSEQ assay was used. Method: immunoSEQ multiplex PCR; TCRdb's copy keeps in-frame clones and lacks some. Of 100,000 or so clones in the sample, less than 80% were seen once. Overall study results and limits: Clonotypes not shared had lower generation probabilities than those common to all four donors.

The J gene is TRBJ1-2, the V gene TRBV5-1, with D possibly TRBD1 on 5 matching bases. This receptor was taken from a woman aged 25 to 45 in good health. Material for sequencing was memory CD8+ T cells sorted from blood. Subset here: CD45RO+ cells pooled with CCR7-negative TemRA cells. Written as DNA, the CDR3 is TGCGCCAGCAGCTCAAGGGGCGGGGAAAATAACTATGGCTACACCTTC. It codes for CASSSRGGENNYGYTF.